The table lists the clone carrying this T cell receptor (beta chain) with a count of one. In germline, CDR1 is SGHRS, CDR2 YFSETQ. The CDR3 runs 13 residues. The V end lost 0 bases, the J end lost 5 bases, and 5 bases lay between the germline ends. These data come from a study of blood T cell repertoires in COVID-19. Study overall: Samples taken during acute and convalescent COVID-19 were collected in the United States, Italy and Spain. PBMCs, B-cell-depleted T cells, or T cells provided the cDNA or gDNA that made up the material.

Authors' methods: Using reference gene primer amplification, nucleated cell counts were estimated. The protocol was immunoSEQ multiplex PCR, while the TCRdb copy is restricted to in-frame clones and leaves out a portion. The V and J calls and clone size were taken over from that table, and D and trimming were inferred from the DNA. The sample holds approximately 75,000 clones, 75% to 85% seen once. Material: peripheral blood. The sequence was collected from a woman in her forties or fifties with acute or convalescent COVID-19. The rearrangement links TRBV5-1 to TRBJ1-4; no firm D call. DNA of the CDR3: TGCGCCAGCAGCTTGGACCTAAATGAAAAACTGTTTTTT. This encodes CASSLDLNEKLFF. The whole variable domain, filled in from reference TRBV5-1 and TRBJ1-4, reads KAGVTQTPRYLIKTRGQQVTLSCSPISGHRSVSWYQQTPGQGLQFLFEYFSETQRNKGNFPGRFSGRQFSNSRSEMNVSTLELGDSALYLCASSLDLNEKLFFGSGTQLSVL.